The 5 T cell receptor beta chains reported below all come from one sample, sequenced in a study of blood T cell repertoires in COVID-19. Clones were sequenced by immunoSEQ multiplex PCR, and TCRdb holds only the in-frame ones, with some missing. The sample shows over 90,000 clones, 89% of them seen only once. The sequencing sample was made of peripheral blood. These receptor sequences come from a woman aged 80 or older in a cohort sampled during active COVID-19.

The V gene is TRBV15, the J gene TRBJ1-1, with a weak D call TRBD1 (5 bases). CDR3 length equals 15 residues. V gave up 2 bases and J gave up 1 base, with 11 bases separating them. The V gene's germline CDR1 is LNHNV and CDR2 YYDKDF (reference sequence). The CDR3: CATSRNRGGNTEAFF. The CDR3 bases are TGTGCCACCAGCAGAAACCGGGGGGGGAACACTGAAGCTTTCTTT.

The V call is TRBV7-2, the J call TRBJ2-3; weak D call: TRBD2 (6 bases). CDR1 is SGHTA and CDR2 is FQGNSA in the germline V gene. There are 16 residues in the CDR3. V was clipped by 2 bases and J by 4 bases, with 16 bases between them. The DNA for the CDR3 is TGTGCCAGCAGCTTAAGTGGTCAGGGAGGCCCAGATACGCAGTATTTT. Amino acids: CASSLSGQGGPDTQYF.

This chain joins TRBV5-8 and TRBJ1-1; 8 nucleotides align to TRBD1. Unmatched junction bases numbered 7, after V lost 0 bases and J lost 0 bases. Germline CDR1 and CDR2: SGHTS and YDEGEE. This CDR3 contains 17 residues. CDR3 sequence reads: CASSLARGPTMNTEAFF. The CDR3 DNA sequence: TGTGCCAGCAGCTTGGCCAGGGGGCCGACTATGAACACTGAAGCTTTCTTT. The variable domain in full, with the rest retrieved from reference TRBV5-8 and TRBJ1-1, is EAGVTQSPTHLIKTRGQQATLRCSPISGHTSVYWYQQALGLGLQFLLWYDEGEERNRGNFPPRFSGRQFPNYSSELNVNALELEDSALYLCASSLARGPTMNTEAFFGQGTRLTVV.

The CDR3 loop reads CASRRESYNEQFF. The CDR3 coding sequence is TGTGCCAGTAGGCGCGAGAGTTACAATGAGCAGTTCTTC. The gene calls are TRBV19 and TRBJ2-1; D uncertain. Germline V lookup: CDR1 LNHDA, CDR2 SQIVND (reference sequence). V was clipped by 6 bases and J by 4 bases, with 10 bases between them. The CDR3 is made up of 13 amino acids.

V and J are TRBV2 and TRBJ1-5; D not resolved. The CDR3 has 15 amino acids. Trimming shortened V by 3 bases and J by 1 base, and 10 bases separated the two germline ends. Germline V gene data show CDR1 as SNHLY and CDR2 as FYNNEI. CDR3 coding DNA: TGTGCCAGCAGTGAGCTGCAGGCCAGCAATCAGCCCCAGCATTTT. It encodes CASSELQASNQPQHF.